Below are 16 T cell receptor beta chains sequenced from a single sample in a study of CD8 T cells in ankylosing spondylitis (dated by TCRdb to 2017 to 2019). The method was 5' RACE. The run used an Illumina HiSeq 2500. TCRdb passed the public sequencing reads through fastp at Q25 and MiXCR, retaining productive beta sequences. Rows merge per CDR3 protein into single entries with the most common DNA and genes. The sample yields under 250,000 distinct CDR3 sequences; about 30% were counted once. The ten largest account for 3.5% to 4.5% of the sample. The sample taken for sequencing was blood, either unsorted or a sorted T cell fraction (not recorded which). Receptor source: a male donor with ankylosing spondylitis or in good health (not recorded which).

This clonotype was seen a handful of times. This chain links TRBV12-3 or TRBV12-4 with TRBJ2-5; TRBD2 agrees at 15 bases. The V and J ends lost 6 bases and 5 bases, in that order; junction bases with no gene match: 7. This CDR3 has 16 residues. CDR3 loop: CASSKGLAGGWETQYF. The CDR3 region has the DNA TGTGCCAGCAGCAAGGGACTAGCGGGGGGCTGGGAGACCCAGTACTTC.

V usage is TRBV5-5 and J usage is TRBJ1-1; D remains ambiguous. The CDR3 has 13 amino acids. The germline CDR1 and CDR2 sequences are SGHKS and YYEKEE (reference sequence). The V and J ends lost 6 bases and 4 bases respectively, with 13 bases between them. The chain's CDR3 is CASTWAAFTEAFF. CDR3 coding DNA: TGTGCCAGCACATGGGCGGCTTTCACTGAAGCTTTCTTT.

This clonotype has just a few counts. The chain joins TRBV20-1 to TRBJ2-2; no definite D call. V lost 5 bases, J lost 1 base, and 8 bases lay in between. This CDR3 is built from 13 residues. Germline V gene sequence: CDR1 DFQATT, CDR2 SNEGSKA (reference sequence). The CDR3: CSASGGNTGELFF. The DNA for the CDR3 is TGCAGTGCTTCCGGTGGGAACACCGGGGAGCTGTTTTTT.

This chain joins TRBV12-3 or TRBV12-4 and TRBJ1-1; 9 bases fit TRBD1. J gave up 1 base and V 4 bases, and 4 bases lay outside the gene matches. This CDR3 spans 15 amino acids. CDR3 protein: CASSSWTGENTEAFF. CDR3 in DNA: TGTGCCAGCAGTTCTTGGACAGGGGAGAACACTGAAGCTTTCTTT.

The CDR3 nucleotides read TGTGCCAGCAGGGGGGGGGGGAATGAGCAGTTCTTC. Translated, it gives CASRGGGNEQFF. The chain recombines TRBV12-3 or TRBV12-4 with TRBJ2-1, with TRBD2 matching 7 bases. The J segment lost 7 bases and the V segment lost 6 bases, leaving 3 bases of the junction unmatched. The CDR3 loop spans 12 amino acids.

This rearrangement joins TRBV7-9 to TRBJ2-5; D not resolved. V gave up 1 base and J gave up 2 bases, with 8 bases separating them. The germline V gene has CDR1 SEHNR and CDR2 FQNEAQ (reference sequence). CDR3 size: 14 residues. CDR3 nucleotide sequence: TGTGCCAGCAGCTTAGTCTTTCCACAAGAGACCCAGTACTTC. Its translation is CASSLVFPQETQYF.

The V call is TRBV7-2, the J call TRBJ1-1; D call uncertain. With 5 bases removed from V and 8 bases from J, the gap between germline ends came to 15 bases. CDR1 is SGHTA, CDR2 FQGNSA, per germline. The CDR3 is made up of 13 amino acids. CDR3 in amino acids: CASSSRLGEEAFF. DNA for the CDR3: TGTGCCAGCAGCAGTAGATTGGGTGAGGAAGCTTTCTTT.

This clonotype was observed a handful of times. The gene calls are TRBV20-1 and TRBJ2-1; 7 positions match TRBD2. The germline V gene encodes CDR1 DFQATT and CDR2 SNEGSKA (reference sequence). The ends lost 2 bases at V and 1 base at J; junction bases unmatched: 2. This CDR3 contains 14 residues. CDR3 nucleotides: TGCAGTGCTAGATCTAGCGGATCCTACAATGAGCAGTTCTTC. It yields the protein CSARSSGSYNEQFF.

This chain connects TRBV20-1 to TRBJ1-1; no clear D gene. V lost 2 bases to trimming and J lost 5 bases, with 9 bases between them. The germline gives CDR1 DFQATT, CDR2 SNEGSKA (reference sequence). The CDR3 consists of 12 residues. The CDR3 loop is CSARQGWTEAFF. The DNA of the CDR3 is TGCAGTGCTAGACAAGGGTGGACTGAAGCTTTCTTT.

CDR3 sequence: CASSLREGNIIDTEAFF. Here the CDR3 DNA reads TGTGCCAGCAGTCTGCGCGAAGGGAATATTATCGACACTGAAGCTTTCTTT. The rearrangement uses TRBV27 and TRBJ1-1; D is unresolved. The CDR3 covers 17 residues. Germline CDR1 and CDR2: MNHEY and SMNVEV (reference sequence). V shed 5 bases and J shed 3 bases, with 22 bases lying between them.

CDR3 protein: CATIQQGAEAFF. The DNA of the CDR3 is TGTGCCACCATTCAACAGGGGGCTGAAGCTTTCTTT. The chain couples TRBV6-1 to TRBJ1-1, with 8 bases that match TRBD1. CDR1 and CDR2 from the germline V gene are MNHNS and SASEGT. With 10 bases clipped from V and 6 bases from J, the junction kept 7 bases outside the gene matches. This CDR3 has 12 amino acids.

V is TRBV12-3 or TRBV12-4 and J is TRBJ1-2; maybe TRBD1 (5 bases). This CDR3 has 15 residues. V gave up 2 bases and J gave up 6 bases, with 16 bases separating them. The CDR3 spells CASSLPDRPSDGYTF. Here the CDR3 DNA reads TGTGCCAGCAGTTTACCCGACAGACCTTCTGATGGCTACACCTTC.

This clonotype turned up a few times. The chain is built from TRBV20-1 and TRBJ1-5; tentative D call: TRBD1 (6 bases). V lost 0 bases and J lost 8, with 11 bases in between. The CDR3 length is 13 residues. Germline-derived CDR1 and CDR2 are DFQATT and SNEGSKA (reference sequence). CDR3 nucleotides: TGCAGTGCTAGAGATCTTAGGGGGAAGCCCCAGCATTTT. Its translation: CSARDLRGKPQHF.

The chain carries TRBV20-1 and TRBJ1-3; D not resolved. The V gene's germline CDR1 is DFQATT and CDR2 SNEGSKA (reference sequence). This CDR3 has 16 residues. V dropped 1 base and J dropped 5 bases, with 18 bases sitting between them. The DNA of the CDR3 is TGCAGTGCTAGAGGGCCGCCTGGGAGCCCTCGAAACACCATATATTTT. Protein product: CSARGPPGSPRNTIYF.

This CDR3 reads CASSLTSGGAIDEQFF. Written as DNA, the CDR3 is TGTGCCAGCAGCTTAACTAGCGGGGGGGCAATCGATGAGCAGTTCTTC. V is TRBV6-5 and J is TRBJ2-1; TRBD2 aligns across 13 bases. The CDR3 sequence is 16 residues long. Trimming took 6 bases from V and 8 from J; bases not matched to a gene: 10. Germline values: CDR1 MNHEY, CDR2 SVGAGI.

The chain carries TRBV18 and TRBJ2-3, with a possible D match to TRBD1 (5 bases). Trimming took 3 bases from V and 4 from J, leaving 14 bases between them. CDR3 length: 15 amino acids. CDR1 KGHSH and CDR2 LQKENI come from the germline V gene. Written as DNA, the CDR3 is TGTGCCAGCTCACCTACCCAGGGTCAGTCAGATACGCAGTATTTT. It yields the protein CASSPTQGQSDTQYF.